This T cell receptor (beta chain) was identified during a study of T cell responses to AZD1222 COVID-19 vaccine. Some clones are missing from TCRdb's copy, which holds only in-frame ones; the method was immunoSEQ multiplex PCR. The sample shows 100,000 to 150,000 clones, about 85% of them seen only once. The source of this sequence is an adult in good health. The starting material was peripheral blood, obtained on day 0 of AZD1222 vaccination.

The CDR3 protein is CASSSIRGTSGNTIYF. The DNA of the CDR3 is TGTGCCAGCAGCTCAATTCGGGGGACTTCTGGAAACACCATATATTTT. The rearrangement joins TRBV7-2 to TRBJ1-3, with D possibly matching TRBD1 (5 bases). The germline CDR1 and CDR2 sequences are SGHTA and FQGNSA. CDR3 size: 16 residues. The V end was cut by 4 bases, the J end by 1 base, with 14 bases between. Variable domain in full (rest from reference TRBV7-2 and TRBJ1-3): GAGVSQSPSNKVTEKGKDVELRCDPISGHTALYWYRQSLGQGLEFLIYFQGNSAPDKSGLPSDRFSAERTGGSVSTLTIQRTQQEDSAVYLCASSSIRGTSGNTIYFGEGSWLTVV.